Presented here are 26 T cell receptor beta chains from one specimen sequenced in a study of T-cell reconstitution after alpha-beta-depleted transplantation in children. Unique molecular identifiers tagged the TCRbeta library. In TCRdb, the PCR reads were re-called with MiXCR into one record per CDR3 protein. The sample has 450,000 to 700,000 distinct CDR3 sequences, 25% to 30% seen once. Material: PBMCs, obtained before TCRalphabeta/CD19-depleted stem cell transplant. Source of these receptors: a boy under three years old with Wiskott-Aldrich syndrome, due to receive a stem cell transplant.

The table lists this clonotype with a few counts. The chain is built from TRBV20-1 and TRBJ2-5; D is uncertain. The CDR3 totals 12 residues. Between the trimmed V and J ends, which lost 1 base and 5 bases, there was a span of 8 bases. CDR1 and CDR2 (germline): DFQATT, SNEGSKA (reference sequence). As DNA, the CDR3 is TGCAGTGCTAGAGTGGCACGGGAGACCCAGTACTTC. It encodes CSARVARETQYF.

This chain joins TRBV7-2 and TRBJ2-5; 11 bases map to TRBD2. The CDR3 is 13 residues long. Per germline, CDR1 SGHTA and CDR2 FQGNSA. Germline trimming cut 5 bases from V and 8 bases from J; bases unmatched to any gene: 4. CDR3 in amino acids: CASSPRLAGTQYF. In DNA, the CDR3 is TGTGCCAGCAGCCCGAGACTAGCGGGAACCCAGTACTTC.

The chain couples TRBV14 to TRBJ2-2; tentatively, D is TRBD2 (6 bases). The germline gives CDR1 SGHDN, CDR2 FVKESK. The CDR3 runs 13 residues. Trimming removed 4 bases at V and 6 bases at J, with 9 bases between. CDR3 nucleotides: TGTGCCAGCAGCCCGACTAGTTCCGGGGAGCTGTTTTTT. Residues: CASSPTSSGELFF.

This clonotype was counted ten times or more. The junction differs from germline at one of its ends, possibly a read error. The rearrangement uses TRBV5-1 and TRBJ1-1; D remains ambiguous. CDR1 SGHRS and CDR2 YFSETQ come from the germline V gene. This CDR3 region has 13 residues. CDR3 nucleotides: TGTGCCAGCAGTTTGGGAGGAAGGACTGAAGCTTTCTTT. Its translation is CASSLGGRTEAFF.

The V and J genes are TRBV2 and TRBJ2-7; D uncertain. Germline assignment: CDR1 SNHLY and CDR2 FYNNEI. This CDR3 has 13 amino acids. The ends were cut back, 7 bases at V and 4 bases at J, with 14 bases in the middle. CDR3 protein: CASTRDWGYEQYF. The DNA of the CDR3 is TGTGCCAGCACGCGCGACTGGGGTTACGAGCAGTACTTC.

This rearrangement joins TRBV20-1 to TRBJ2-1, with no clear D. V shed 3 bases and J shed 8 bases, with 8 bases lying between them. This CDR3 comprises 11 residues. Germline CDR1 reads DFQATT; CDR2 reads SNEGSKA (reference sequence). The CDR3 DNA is TGCAGTGCTAGTCTATCGGATGAGCAGTTCTTC. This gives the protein CSASLSDEQFF.

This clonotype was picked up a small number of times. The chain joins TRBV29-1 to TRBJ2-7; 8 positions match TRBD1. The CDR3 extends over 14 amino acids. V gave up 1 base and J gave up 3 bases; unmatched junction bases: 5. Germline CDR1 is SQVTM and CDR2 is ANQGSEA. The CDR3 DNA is TGCAGCGTTGAAGTTGGACAGGGAGGCTACGAGCAGTACTTC. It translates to CSVEVGQGGYEQYF.

The CDR3 spells CASSQREYVREQYF. The CDR3 DNA is TGTGCCAGCAGTCAAAGAGAATACGTTAGGGAGCAGTACTTC. V is TRBV7-9 and J is TRBJ2-7; D is unresolved. CDR1 is SEHNR, CDR2 FQNEAQ, per germline (reference sequence). V lost 6 bases and J lost 7, with 19 bases in between. The CDR3 is 14 amino acids.

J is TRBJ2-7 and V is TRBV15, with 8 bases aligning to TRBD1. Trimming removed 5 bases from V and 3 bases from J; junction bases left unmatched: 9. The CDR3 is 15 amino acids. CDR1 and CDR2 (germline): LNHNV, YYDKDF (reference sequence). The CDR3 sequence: CATSGWTGPFYEQYF. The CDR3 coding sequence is TGTGCCACCAGCGGCTGGACAGGGCCATTCTACGAGCAGTACTTC.

The CDR3 DNA sequence: TGTGCCAGCACTCCGGGACAGGGGTACATCGGGGAGCTGTTTTTT. This gives the protein CASTPGQGYIGELFF. The J gene is TRBJ2-2, the V gene TRBV2, with 10 bases that match TRBD1. Germline lookup yields CDR1 SNHLY and CDR2 FYNNEI. The CDR3 length is 15 residues. The V gene end was trimmed by 7 bases and the J gene end by 7 bases; junction bases not matched to a gene: 9.

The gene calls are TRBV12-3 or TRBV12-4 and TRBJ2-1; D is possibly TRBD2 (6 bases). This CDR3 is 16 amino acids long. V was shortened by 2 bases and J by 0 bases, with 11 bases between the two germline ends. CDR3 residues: CASSLIVGSSYNEQFF. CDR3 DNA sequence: TGTGCCAGCAGTTTAATAGTCGGGAGCTCCTACAATGAGCAGTTCTTC.

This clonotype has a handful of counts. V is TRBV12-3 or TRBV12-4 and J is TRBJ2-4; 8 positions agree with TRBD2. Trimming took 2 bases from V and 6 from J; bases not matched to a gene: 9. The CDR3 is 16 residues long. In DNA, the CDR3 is TGTGCCAGCAGTTTAAAGGGACTAGGGTCGGGAAACATTCAGTACTTC. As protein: CASSLKGLGSGNIQYF.

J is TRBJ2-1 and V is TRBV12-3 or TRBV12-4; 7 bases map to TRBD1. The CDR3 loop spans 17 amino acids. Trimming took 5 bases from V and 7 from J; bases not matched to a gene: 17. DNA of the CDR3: TGTGCCAGCAGTCCTCAGGTTGATTGGACAGGAATAAATGAGCAGTTCTTC. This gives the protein CASSPQVDWTGINEQFF.

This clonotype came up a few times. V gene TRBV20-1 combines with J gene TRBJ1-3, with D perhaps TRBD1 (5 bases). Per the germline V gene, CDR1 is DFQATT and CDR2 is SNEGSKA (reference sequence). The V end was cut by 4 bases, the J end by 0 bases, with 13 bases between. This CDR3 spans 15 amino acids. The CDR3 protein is CSATGTPSSGNTIYF. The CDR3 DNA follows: TGCAGTGCTACCGGGACTCCCAGCTCTGGAAACACCATATATTTT.

The CDR3 loop is CASWSRYF. CDR3 nucleotides: TGCGCCAGTTGGAGTCGGTACTTC. The chain links TRBV5-1 to TRBJ2-7; D uncertain. The germline gives CDR1 SGHRS, CDR2 YFSETQ. The CDR3 length is 8 residues. V was cut by 8 bases and J by 12 bases, with 9 bases left in between.

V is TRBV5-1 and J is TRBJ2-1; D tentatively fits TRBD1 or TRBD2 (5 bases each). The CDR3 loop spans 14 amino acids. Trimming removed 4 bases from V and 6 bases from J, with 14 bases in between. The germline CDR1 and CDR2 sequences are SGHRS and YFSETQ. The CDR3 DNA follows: TGCGCCAGCAGCGGGACGGACTTGGGCAATGAGCAGTTCTTC. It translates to CASSGTDLGNEQFF. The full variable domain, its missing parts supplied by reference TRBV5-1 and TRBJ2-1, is KAGVTQTPRYLIKTRGQQVTLSCSPISGHRSVSWYQQTPGQGLQFLFEYFSETQRNKGNFPGRFSGRQFSNSRSEMNVSTLELGDSALYLCASSGTDLGNEQFFGPGTRLTVL.

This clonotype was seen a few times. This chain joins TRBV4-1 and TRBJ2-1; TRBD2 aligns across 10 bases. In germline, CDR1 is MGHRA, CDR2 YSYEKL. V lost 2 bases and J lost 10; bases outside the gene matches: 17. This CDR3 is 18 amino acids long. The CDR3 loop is CASSQFSGLAEYNEEQFF. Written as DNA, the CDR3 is TGCGCCAGCAGCCAATTTTCCGGACTAGCGGAATACAATGAGGAGCAGTTCTTC.

Here the CDR3 reads CSARGDRADTEAFF. The CDR3 DNA reads TGCAGTGCTAGAGGAGACAGGGCGGACACTGAAGCTTTCTTT. The V and J genes are TRBV20-1 and TRBJ1-1; the match to TRBD1 covers 7 bases. The CDR3 is 14 residues long. The V and J ends lost 1 base and 3 bases, in that order; junction bases with no gene match: 5. Germline V gives CDR1 DFQATT, CDR2 SNEGSKA (reference sequence).

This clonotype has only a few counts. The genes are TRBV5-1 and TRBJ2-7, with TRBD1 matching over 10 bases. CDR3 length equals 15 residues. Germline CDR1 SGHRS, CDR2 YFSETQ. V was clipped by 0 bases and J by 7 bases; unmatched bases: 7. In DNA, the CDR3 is TGCGCCAGCAGCTTGGACCGGGACAGGGGTGTGGAGCAGTACTTC. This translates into CASSLDRDRGVEQYF.

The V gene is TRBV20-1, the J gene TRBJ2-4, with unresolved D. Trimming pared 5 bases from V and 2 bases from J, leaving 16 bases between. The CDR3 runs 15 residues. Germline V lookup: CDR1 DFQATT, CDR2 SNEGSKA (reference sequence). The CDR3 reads CSAEPLSSSKNIQYF. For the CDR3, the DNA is TGCAGTGCTGAGCCCCTTAGCTCCTCCAAAAACATTCAGTACTTC.

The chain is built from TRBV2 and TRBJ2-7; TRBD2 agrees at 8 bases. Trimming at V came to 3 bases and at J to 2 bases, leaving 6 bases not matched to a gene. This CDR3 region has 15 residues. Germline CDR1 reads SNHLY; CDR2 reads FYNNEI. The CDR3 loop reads CASSEVGRAPYEQYF. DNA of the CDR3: TGTGCCAGCAGTGAGGTCGGGAGGGCCCCCTACGAGCAGTACTTC.

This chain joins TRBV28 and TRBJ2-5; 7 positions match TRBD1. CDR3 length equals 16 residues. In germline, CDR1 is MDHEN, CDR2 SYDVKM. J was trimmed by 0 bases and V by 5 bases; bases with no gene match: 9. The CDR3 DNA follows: TGTGCCAGCAGTAAATTCGGACAGGAGTACCAAGAGACCCAGTACTTC. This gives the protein CASSKFGQEYQETQYF.

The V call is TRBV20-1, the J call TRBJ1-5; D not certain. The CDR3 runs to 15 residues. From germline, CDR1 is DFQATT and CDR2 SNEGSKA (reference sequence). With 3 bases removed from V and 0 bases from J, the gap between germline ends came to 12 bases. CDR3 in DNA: TGCAGTGCTAGGAGTCCCAGGTCTAGCAATCAGCCCCAGCATTTT. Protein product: CSARSPRSSNQPQHF.

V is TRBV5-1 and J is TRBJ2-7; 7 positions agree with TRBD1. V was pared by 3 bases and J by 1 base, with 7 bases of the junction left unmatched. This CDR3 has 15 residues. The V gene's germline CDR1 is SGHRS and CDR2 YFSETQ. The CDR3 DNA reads TGCGCCAGCAGCTCATCGTCACAGGGGTCCTACGAGCAGTACTTC. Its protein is CASSSSSQGSYEQYF.

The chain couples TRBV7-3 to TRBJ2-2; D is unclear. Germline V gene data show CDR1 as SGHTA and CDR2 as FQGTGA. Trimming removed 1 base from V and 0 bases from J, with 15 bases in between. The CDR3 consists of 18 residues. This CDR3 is CASSLMALRSTNTGELFF. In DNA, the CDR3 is TGTGCCAGCAGCTTAATGGCCCTTCGGTCTACGAACACCGGGGAGCTGTTTTTT.

CDR3 bases: TGTGCCAGCAGTTTAGCGCCCGTGGGGGCGACTGAAGCTTTCTTT. This codes for CASSLAPVGATEAFF. The rearrangement links TRBV12-3 or TRBV12-4 to TRBJ1-1, with D tentatively TRBD1 (6 bases). This CDR3 contains 15 residues. The germline V and J ends were trimmed by 0 bases and 5 bases, with 13 bases remaining between them.